This paragraph reports one T cell receptor beta chain. Antigen: not known. CDR1 and CDR2 from the germline V gene are SQVTM and ANQGSEA. V lost 4 bases and J lost 7, with 14 bases in between. The CDR3 runs to 14 residues. Amplification used 60 Vbeta primers and 13 Jbeta primers. The assay was immunoSEQ multiplex PCR, and TCRdb's table has in-frame clones only and misses some. This table has about 100,000 clones, around four fifths appearing once. The data derive from a study of cytomegalovirus exposure and HLA in healthy donors. Across the study: Some 85 million unique TCRs, all from HLA-typed donors, were included in an early release of the data.

Regarding the study as a whole: A few CMV-associated chains proved CMV antigen-specific in vitro. In all likelihood, a cluster of highly shared sequence variants was a sequencing artifact. DRB1 had the most TCR associations and HLA-C the fewest, a later analysis found, with rates varying by HLA locus.

The TCR originated in a man in his forties or fifties in good health and CMV-seronegative. The chain couples TRBV29-1 to TRBJ1-6; D perhaps matches TRBD1 (5 bases). Sequenced material: PBMCs. The CDR3 is CSVGEDNFNSPLHF. The CDR3 DNA reads as TGCAGCGTTGGGGAGGACAACTTCAATTCACCCCTCCACTTT.